The clone carrying this T cell receptor beta chain came up once. Generated by immunoSEQ multiplex PCR, the TCRdb table keeps only in-frame clones and is missing some. The table records 2 million to 2.5 million clones, about 92% of them present only once. These data come from a study of shared clonotypes between healthy human individuals. Naive CD8 cells were CD45RO-negative, positively selected for CCR7, excluding terminally differentiated effector memory CD45RA+ cells. V was pared by 6 bases and J by 2 bases, with 9 bases of the junction left unmatched. This CDR3 has 15 amino acids. Germline V lookup: CDR1 MDHEN, CDR2 SYDVKM.

The clonotype comes from a man younger than 35 in good health. Some clones in this sample may be carry-over from other donors' samples. The rearrangement uses TRBV28 and TRBJ2-7, with 8 bases identical to TRBD1. Sequencing was done on a sample of naive CD8+ T cells from PBMCs. The DNA for the CDR3 is TGTGCCAGCAGCCCCCGGGACAGGCGTGCCTACGAGCAGTACTTC. Protein product: CASSPRDRRAYEQYF.